This T cell receptor beta chain appears in the sequencing data of a study of T cell responses to AZD1222 COVID-19 vaccine. The table came from immunoSEQ multiplex PCR; TCRdb's copy has only in-frame clones and leaves some out. The data show about 150,000 clones, around 90% seen once. Germline loops: CDR1 SGHTA, CDR2 FQGNSA. V lost 0 bases and J 5 bases, leaving 7 bases between the germline ends. The CDR3 has 14 amino acids. Sequences were derived from peripheral blood, sampled 28 days after the second dose of the MenACWY control vaccine. The source of this sequence is an adult who received the MenACWY meningococcal vaccine as a control. The rearrangement joins TRBV7-2 to TRBJ1-4; D uncertain. CDR3 DNA: TGTGCCAGCAGCTTAGCGCGTCGCAATGAAAAACTGTTTTTT. Protein: CASSLARRNEKLFF.